Sequencing of this T cell receptor (beta chain) was carried out in a study of T-cell memory formation after mild COVID-19. Study results and limitations: Those CD4+ clones that contracted were mainly in CM and EM (CD8+ ones in EMRA). Clones that got smaller from day 15 to 85 had even CD4/CD8, while clones growing later tipped toward CD4+.

With regard to this clonotype: Its specificity is unknown.

TCRdb reanalysed the 5' RACE reads using MiXCR and keeps one entry per CDR3 protein. This table holds approximately 60,000 distinct CDR3 sequences, around 10% found once. V lost 0 bases to trimming and J lost 10 bases, with 12 bases between them. This CDR3 is built from 14 residues. CDR1 is SGHTA, CDR2 FQGNSA, per germline. The receptor was isolated from a man between 18 and 35 years old who had mild COVID-19 (a few samples of this study predate the infection). Cell type and time point are not known. The chain uses TRBV7-2 and TRBJ1-4; no definite D call. Sequenced material: PBMCs or a T cell subset sorted from them (not recorded which). CDR3 nucleotide sequence: TGTGCCAGCAGCTTAGCGGACCTCCCGGGAAAACTGTTTTTT. This encodes CASSLADLPGKLFF.